This TCR beta chain is drawn from a study of blood T cell repertoires in COVID-19. Looking at the study overall: Samples representing acute and convalescent COVID-19 were sourced from the United States, Italy and Spain. Sources were T cells, B-cell-depleted T cells, or PBMCs; the material itself was cDNA or gDNA.

Authors' analysis steps: For nucleated cells, counts were estimated from reference gene primer amplification. TCRdb's table, derived via immunoSEQ multiplex PCR, lists solely in-frame clones and lacks some. V and J calls and clone size come straight from that table; D and trimming were deduced from the DNA. The sample lists under 150,000 clones, roughly 80% seen once, with about 8.7% in the top ten. The germline V gene encodes CDR1 MGHRA and CDR2 YSYEKL. The CDR3 is 18 amino acids. The germline V and J ends were trimmed by 0 bases and 1 base, with 16 bases remaining between them. This clone was seen a handful of times.

The chain employs TRBV4-1 and TRBJ1-5; no reliable D call. Sequences were obtained from peripheral blood. The receptor was derived from a man over 45 with active or convalescent COVID-19. Here the CDR3 reads CASSQDPLRAGSNQPQHF. The CDR3 DNA sequence: TGCGCCAGCAGCCAAGATCCTTTACGGGCGGGGAGCAATCAGCCCCAGCATTTT.